This TCR beta chain was profiled in a study of beta chain features in type 1 diabetes (dated by TCRdb to 2016 to 2018). With regard to the full study: Mean age, gender distribution, total cell number and subset yield were not different between patients and healthy donors. A total of 107,917,701 sorted cells were examined across all samples, and RNA yield correlated strongly with the number of cells per subset. In the study, recently diagnosed type 1 diabetes patients and matched healthy donors were compared on the TCRB repertoires of their sorted circulating CD4+ T cell subsets. Regulatory and stem cell-like memory subsets were isolated from only 8 patients and roughly 8 healthy donors, whereas naive and central memory subsets came from all 30 or so donors. What the research found in general, with its limitations: In all four CD4+ subsets, TCRB CDR3 length was moderately but significantly shorter in type 1 diabetes patients. Fewer insertions and more nucleotide deletions at VDJ recombination sites were observed in patients with type 1 diabetes, implying thymic rearrangement abnormalities. PCR might favor shorter templates, but patient and control samples were amplified and corrected together, so any skew would affect both groups equally. Because the HLA sub-analyses included only small numbers of individuals, any influence of HLA type on TCRB rearrangement was left unresolved. The naive, central memory and regulatory TCRB repertoires appeared to resemble one another more closely among patients than among healthy donors. Because cDNA was sequenced instead of genomic DNA, activated cells with high expression could be over-represented, although the groups did not differ in activation or CD3 levels.

Ten or more counts support this clone. Its antigen is still unknown. No per-base quality is available; no much larger clone lies one base away. Each donor gave one peripheral blood draw, averaging roughly 100 mL, which was collected into heparinised tubes. A BD FACSAria II and a panel including CD45RO, CCR7, CD25, CD127, CD95 and CD27 were used to sort naive, central memory, regulatory and stem cell-like memory CD4+ T cells. Every sorted population had a purity above 98%. Right away, PBMCs were isolated by Lymphoprep density gradient centrifugation and were stained directly, with no culture step. To minimize batch effects, samples were stained and sorted in pairs, one healthy donor with one patient per experiment. CDR1 and CDR2 were assigned from the germline V gene (reference sequence) as SEHNR and FQNEAQ. Including cysteine and phenylalanine, the CDR3 has 15 amino acids. Here the CDR3 DNA is all that survives: 45 bases in frame from base 1. Cut back by 10 bases and 1 base, the V and J ends lie 18 bases apart.

The entire amount of isolated RNA was reverse transcribed using the High Capacity cDNA Reverse Transcription Kit, so the sequenced TCRB transcripts were expressed ones. Deep immunoSEQ sequencing was applied to naive, central memory and regulatory T cell samples, giving an average of about 3.7 million total reads per sample. Sorted cells were lysed in RLT buffer and RNA was extracted with DNase-treated RNeasy Micro or Mini kits, depending on cell number. To prevent cross-contamination, each cell subset was processed individually, whereas patient and healthy donor samples were processed jointly. TCRB sequences were amplified from cDNA with the immunoSEQ multiplex PCR, producing 87-bp fragments spanning the CDR3 region. The amplicons were sequenced using the Illumina HiSeq platform. The study's own analysis went as follows. PCR bias was corrected computationally using synthetic template baselines, and reads within Hamming distance 2 were collapsed, with unmergeable singletons discarded. Reads were aligned against IMGT to assign V, D and J genes, CDR3 length and insertions or deletions at six rearrangement sites. Clonotype counts were normalized to sorted cell number within each subset before computing true diversity and Gini coefficients with the tcR R package. Repertoire sharing was quantified using the overlap coefficient calculated on TCRB nucleotide sequences. In its TCRdb copy, this immuneACCESS table keeps in-frame sequences only and misses some clones. Where compared with another copy, unresolved V genes explain less than half of these, and the others have no known cause. V and J calls and clone size follow that table, whereas D and trimming were derived from the DNA. The table for this sample lists some 250,000 clones; less than 35% of them were counted only once. The ten largest clones take up approximately 4% of the sample.

Recombination connected TRBV7-9 to TRBJ2-3; D gene: possibly TRBD1, on 7 matching bases. This TCR came from a man aged 30 to 39 in good health. Sample: central memory CD4+ T cells from blood. The encoded CDR3 is CAIGLGGQRTDTQYF. The bases read TGTGCCATCGGCCTGGGGGGACAGCGCACAGATACGCAGTATTTT.